Below are 18 T cell receptor beta chains sequenced from a single sample in a study of cytomegalovirus exposure and HLA in healthy donors. In the PCR, 60 Vbeta and 13 Jbeta primers were used. Clones were sequenced by immunoSEQ multiplex PCR, and TCRdb holds only the in-frame ones, with some missing. This sample has approximately 150,000 clones; approximately 80% occur once, and the top ten carry roughly 1%. The source material was PBMCs. The source is an older woman in good health and CMV-seronegative.

This clone was seen once. The V gene is TRBV9, the J gene TRBJ2-1, with a possible D match to TRBD2 (5 bases). Germline V gene lookup returns CDR1 SGDLS and CDR2 YYNGEE. The CDR3 extends over 15 amino acids. The V end lost 4 bases, the J end lost 5 bases, and 16 bases lay between the germline ends. Here the CDR3 reads CASSTGPYGNNEQFF. The CDR3 DNA reads as TGTGCCAGCAGCACCGGACCGTACGGGAACAATGAGCAGTTCTTC.

The chain combines TRBV19 with TRBJ2-3; the D is unclear. This CDR3 has 13 amino acids. The ends were cut back, 6 bases at V and 1 base at J, with 8 bases in the middle. CDR1 and CDR2 from the germline V gene are LNHDA and SQIVND (reference sequence). For the CDR3, the DNA is TGTGCCAGTAGCCGGGTAGGCACAGATACGCAGTATTTT. The encoded protein is CASSRVGTDTQYF.

The V call is TRBV11-2, the J call TRBJ2-2; D remains unclear. Germline CDR1 reads SGHAT; CDR2 reads FQNNGV. Trimming cost V 10 bases and J 1 base, with 13 bases left between them. There are 14 residues in the CDR3. The CDR3 sequence: CATATGGNTGELFF. CDR3 in DNA: TGTGCCACCGCCACTGGCGGGAACACCGGGGAGCTGTTTTTT.

This clone was observed a few times. The V gene is TRBV29-1, the J gene TRBJ1-1; 8 nucleotides line up with TRBD1. V shed 6 bases and J 0 bases; nucleotides not matched to a gene: 6. Germline CDR1 is SQVTM and CDR2 is ANQGSEA. The CDR3 totals 14 residues. The CDR3 sequence: CSVELDRVNTEAFF. The CDR3 bases are TGCAGCGTGGAACTGGACAGGGTGAACACTGAAGCTTTCTTT.

The J gene is TRBJ1-5, the V gene TRBV18; D perhaps matches TRBD1 (5 bases). Germline V gene sequence: CDR1 KGHSH, CDR2 LQKENI. Between the trimmed V and J ends, which lost 3 bases and 7 bases, there was a span of 13 bases. The CDR3 extends over 14 amino acids. The CDR3 DNA sequence: TGTGCCAGCTCACCGAACAGTGGGGCCCAGCCCCAGCATTTT. Translating gives CASSPNSGAQPQHF.

This sequence joins TRBV28 and TRBJ2-1, with 15 bases that match TRBD2. The CDR3 covers 14 residues. CDR1 and CDR2 (germline): MDHEN, SYDVKM. V lost 5 bases, J lost 9 bases, and 2 bases stayed unmatched. The CDR3 here is CASSGLAGGGEQFF. For the CDR3, the DNA is TGTGCCAGCAGTGGACTAGCGGGGGGGGGTGAGCAGTTCTTC.

The rearrangement joins TRBV15 to TRBJ1-4; D may be TRBD1 (6 bases). This CDR3 contains 13 residues. V lost 3 bases to trimming and J lost 8 bases, with 10 bases between them. CDR1 and CDR2 (germline): LNHNV, YYDKDF (reference sequence). Written as DNA, the CDR3 is TGTGCCACCAGCAGCTATACAGGGGAAAAACTGTTTTTT. Its protein is CATSSYTGEKLFF. Full variable domain (outside the CDR3, taken from reference TRBV15 and TRBJ1-4): DAMVIQNPRYQVTQFGKPVTLSCSQTLNHNVMYWYQQKSSQAPKLLFHYYDKDFNNEADTPDNFQSRRPNTSFCFLDIRSPGLGDTAMYLCATSSYTGEKLFFGSGTQLSVL.

The chain couples TRBV11-2 to TRBJ1-2, with 9 bases that match TRBD1. The germline V gene encodes CDR1 SGHAT and CDR2 FQNNGV. V was clipped by 5 bases and J by 10 bases; unmatched bases: 14. CDR3 length equals 15 residues. CDR3 region: CASSLLGQGLTYYTF. The CDR3 region has the DNA TGTGCCAGCAGCCTATTGGGACAGGGCCTAACTTACTACACCTTC.

V is TRBV5-3 and J is TRBJ2-7, with D possibly being TRBD1 (7 bases). TRBV5-3 is placed among ORFs of uncertain function. Trimming stripped 2 bases from V and 3 bases from J, with 18 bases between. The CDR3 sequence is 16 residues long. This chain's CDR3 is CARSFPGSGGHYEQYF. As DNA, the CDR3 is TGTGCCAGAAGCTTCCCAGGTTCAGGGGGGCACTACGAGCAGTACTTC.

V usage is TRBV7-9 and J usage is TRBJ1-4; D is uncertain. CDR1 is SEHNR and CDR2 is FQNEAQ in the germline V gene (reference sequence). Trimming removed 7 bases from V and 2 bases from J, with 11 bases in between. This CDR3 spans 14 amino acids. The CDR3 here is CASNRLGTNEKLFF. The CDR3 region has the DNA TGTGCCAGCAACCGTCTCGGGACTAATGAAAAACTGTTTTTT.

The chain links TRBV5-4 to TRBJ2-7; the match to TRBD1 covers 9 bases. The length of the CDR3 is 15 residues. With V trimmed by 3 bases and J by 0 bases, 4 bases remained unmatched. Germline loops: CDR1 SGHNT, CDR2 YYREEE (reference sequence). CDR3 sequence: CASSSGTGLSYEQYF. For the CDR3, the DNA is TGTGCCAGCAGCTCGGGGACAGGGCTCTCCTACGAGCAGTACTTC.

The chain has TRBV5-6 and TRBJ1-2; the match to TRBD1 covers 9 bases. This CDR3 contains 14 residues. Trimming at V came to 3 bases and at J to 6 bases, leaving 6 bases not matched to a gene. Per the germline V gene, CDR1 is SGHDT and CDR2 is YYEEEE. The CDR3 DNA follows: TGTGCCAGCAGCTCGGGACAGGGTAGGGATGGCTACACCTTC. Encoded protein: CASSSGQGRDGYTF.

The chain joins TRBV30 to TRBJ2-5; the D gene is possibly TRBD2 (5 bases). This CDR3 has 12 residues. V lost 1 base and J 2 bases, leaving 5 bases between the germline ends. The germline V gene encodes CDR1 GTSNPN and CDR2 SVGIG (reference sequence). The CDR3 DNA reads TGTGCCTGGAGTGGACTACAAGAGACCCAGTACTTC. Protein sequence: CAWSGLQETQYF.

The chain is built from TRBV6-5 and TRBJ1-5; TRBD1 might be the D (5 bases). Germline CDR1 reads MNHEY; CDR2 reads SVGAGI. Trimming pared 4 bases from V and 3 bases from J, leaving 7 bases between. The CDR3 runs to 13 residues. As DNA, the CDR3 is TGTGCCAGCAGTTTACAGGTCAATCAGCCCCAGCATTTT. Translating gives CASSLQVNQPQHF.

This sequence joins TRBV30 and TRBJ1-6; possibly TRBD1 for D (6 bases). CDR1 is GTSNPN, CDR2 SVGIG, per germline (reference sequence). This CDR3 spans 16 amino acids. V was trimmed by 2 bases and J by 5 bases, leaving 16 bases between them. In nucleotides, the CDR3 is TGTGCCTGGAGTCGGCCAGGGGAAGTAGATAATTCACCCCTCCACTTT. Translating gives CAWSRPGEVDNSPLHF.

This clone is a singleton in its sample. The chain combines TRBV30 with TRBJ1-6; 8 nucleotides align to TRBD1. Trimming at V came to 3 bases and at J to 5 bases, leaving 6 bases not matched to a gene. CDR3 length: 15 residues. Germline values: CDR1 GTSNPN, CDR2 SVGIG (reference sequence). CDR3 DNA sequence: TGTGCCTGGAGCCCCCTGGACAGGGATAATTCACCCCTCCACTTT. Translated: CAWSPLDRDNSPLHF.

The chain combines TRBV30 with TRBJ2-7; 7 bases map to TRBD2. Germline V gene lookup returns CDR1 GTSNPN and CDR2 SVGIG (reference sequence). The length of the CDR3 is 13 residues. Trimming took 5 bases from V and 3 from J; bases not matched to a gene: 7. Here the CDR3 reads CAWEQAGNYEQYF. In DNA, the CDR3 is TGTGCCTGGGAACAAGCGGGAAACTACGAGCAGTACTTC. Full variable domain (outside the CDR3, taken from reference TRBV30 and TRBJ2-7): SQTIHQWPATLVQPVGSPLSLECTVEGTSNPNLYWYRQAAGRGLQLLFYSVGIGQISSEVPQNLSASRPQDRQFILSSKKLLLSDSGFYLCAWEQAGNYEQYFGPGTRLTVT.

The chain is built from TRBV7-8 and TRBJ1-2; TRBD1 aligns across 11 bases. The J segment lost 4 bases and the V segment lost 5 bases, leaving 3 bases of the junction unmatched. CDR1 and CDR2 from the germline V gene are SGHVS and FQNEAQ. CDR3 length: 14 residues. CDR3 sequence (DNA): TGTGCCAGCAGCCGGGGGACAGGGGGCTATGGCTACACCTTC. It translates to CASSRGTGGYGYTF.